Sequencing of this T cell receptor (beta chain) was carried out in a study of blood T cell repertoires in COVID-19. About the research overall: The United States, Italy and Spain were the sources of the acute and convalescent COVID-19 samples. T cells, B-cell-depleted T cells, or PBMCs supplied cDNA or gDNA.

The CDR3 length is 16 residues. Germline V lookup: CDR1 LGHDT, CDR2 YNNKEL (reference sequence). Germline trimming cut 2 bases from V and 7 bases from J; bases unmatched to any gene: 11. In the source study's methods: Estimation of nucleated cell counts relied on the amplification of reference gene primers. This table comes from immunoSEQ multiplex PCR, and its TCRdb copy is limited to in-frame clones, with some not included. The V and J calls and clone size were taken over from that table, and D and trimming were inferred from the DNA. The sample yields roughly 59,000 clones, roughly 71% seen once. The source of this sequence is a woman aged 45-65 years with active or convalescent COVID-19. The rearrangement uses TRBV3-1 (or the pseudogene TRBV3-2) and TRBJ2-1; 7 bases agree with TRBD1. Sequenced material: peripheral blood. In DNA form, the CDR3 reads TGTGCCAGCAGCCAAAGGACGACAGGGTCACGAAATGAGCAGTTCTTC. It encodes CASSQRTTGSRNEQFF.